Following are 27 T cell receptor beta chains from one sample sequenced in a study of T cells in Graves' hyperthyroidism and ophthalmopathy. Amplified regions were TCR beta CDR3 sequences from RNA transcripts. HTBI primers were the set used in a first-round RT-PCR of the TCR CDR3. Using its own MiXCR run on the multiplex PCR reads, TCRdb lists one record per CDR3 protein. The repertoire consists of hundreds of thousands of distinct CDR3 sequences, with 35% to 45% occurring once and the leading ten covering approximately 8.7%. Sequencing input: blood. The receptors come from a man younger than 35 with Graves' hyperthyroidism.

The J gene is TRBJ1-2, the V gene TRBV20-1; a possible D gene is TRBD1 (5 bases). The V and J ends lost 6 bases and 8 bases respectively, with 13 bases between them. Germline-derived CDR1 and CDR2 are DFQATT and SNEGSKA (reference sequence). The CDR3 spans 11 residues. The CDR3 protein is CSADDRRGYTF. CDR3 coding DNA: TGCAGTGCCGACGACAGACGAGGCTACACCTTC.

In regard to this clonotype: A much bigger clone sits one base away, suggesting this may be a read error. The chain carries TRBV29-1 and TRBJ1-2; tentatively, D is TRBD1 (6 bases). The CDR3 has 13 residues. The germline gives CDR1 SQVTM, CDR2 ANQGSEA. The germline V and J ends were trimmed by 6 bases and 7 bases, with 18 bases remaining between them. CDR3 amino acids: CSVHGQSPCGYTF. CDR3 DNA: TGCAGCGTGCACGGACAGTCACCCTGTGGCTACACCTTC.

V gene TRBV13 combines with J gene TRBJ2-7; 7 nucleotides line up with TRBD1. Germline V lookup: CDR1 PRHDT, CDR2 FYEKMQ (reference sequence). The CDR3 is 14 residues long. The V gene end was trimmed by 5 bases and the J gene end by 3 bases; junction bases not matched to a gene: 7. The CDR3 DNA reads as TGTGCCAGCAGCCGGACGGACAGGCTCTACGAGCAGTACTTC. Amino acids: CASSRTDRLYEQYF. Full variable domain (rest looked up from reference TRBV13 and TRBJ2-7): AAGVIQSPRHLIKEKRETATLKCYPIPRHDTVYWYQQGPGQDPQFLISFYEKMQSDKGSIPDRFSAQQFSDYHSELNMSSLELGDSALYFCASSRTDRLYEQYFGPGTRLTVT.

The chain is built from TRBV12-5 and TRBJ2-7; 8 nucleotides align to TRBD1. CDR1 is LGHNT, CDR2 FRNRAP, per germline. The J segment lost 5 bases and the V segment lost 4 bases, leaving 13 bases of the junction unmatched. This CDR3 has 16 amino acids. The CDR3 sequence: CASGSGTGPTGHEQYF. CDR3 coding DNA: TGTGCTAGTGGTTCGGGGACAGGCCCCACTGGTCACGAGCAGTACTTC.

This clonotype was observed many times. The chain carries TRBV11-2 and TRBJ2-5, with D unresolved. The germline CDR1 and CDR2 sequences are SGHAT and FQNNGV. This CDR3 is built from 13 residues. V was cut by 6 bases and J by 5 bases, with 13 bases left in between. The CDR3 DNA is TGTGCCAGCAGGAAGAGGTTTATCGAGACCCAGTACTTC. Its protein product is CASRKRFIETQYF. The full variable domain, with the rest looked up from reference TRBV11-2 and TRBJ2-5, is EAGVAQSPRYKIIEKRQSVAFWCNPISGHATLYWYQQILGQGPKLLIQFQNNGVVDDSQLPKDRFSAERLKGVDSTLKIQPAKLEDSAVYLCASRKRFIETQYFGPGTRLLVL.

The chain couples TRBV12-3 or TRBV12-4 to TRBJ2-2; D unresolved. Deletions cut 4 bases from V and 3 bases from J, with 6 bases between. CDR3 length: 13 residues. The CDR3 DNA sequence: TGTGCCAGCAGTTCCAAGTACACCGGGGAGCTGTTTTTT. This gives the protein CASSSKYTGELFF.

The chain links TRBV7-9 to TRBJ2-7; D may match TRBD1 or TRBD2 (5 bases each). Germline loops: CDR1 SEHNR, CDR2 FQNEAQ (reference sequence). Trimming took off 6 bases at V and 2 bases at J, with 11 bases between the two ends. This CDR3 comprises 13 residues. Here the CDR3 reads CASRHGTAYEQYF. The DNA of the CDR3 is TGTGCCAGCAGACACGGGACGGCCTACGAGCAGTACTTC.

About this clonotype itself: It may be a read error: a sequence one base away is much more abundant. A read error is likely, as this CDR3 ends without the conserved phenylalanine or tryptophan. V and J are TRBV19 and TRBJ1-5, with D hard to call. The V end was cut by 5 bases, the J end by 1 base, with 18 bases between. This CDR3 contains 17 residues. Germline lookup yields CDR1 LNHDA and CDR2 SQIVND (reference sequence). CDR3 amino acids: CASSPPEATISNQPQHS. The CDR3 DNA sequence: TGTGCCAGTAGTCCCCCCGAAGCCACTATCAGCAATCAGCCCCAGCATTCT.

The chain carries TRBV7-2 and TRBJ1-1, with 12 bases that match TRBD1. The CDR3 is 19 amino acids. CDR1 and CDR2 (germline): SGHTA, FQGNSA. J lost 6 bases, V lost 5 bases, and 19 bases had no gene match. CDR3 DNA: TGTGCCAGCAGCACTAGGGCTCCGGGACAGGGGGCTTTAAGGCCTGAAGCTTTCTTT. The encoded protein is CASSTRAPGQGALRPEAFF.

The rearrangement links TRBV6-5 to TRBJ2-7, with 12 bases identical to TRBD1. This CDR3 spans 16 amino acids. CDR1 is MNHEY, CDR2 SVGAGI, per germline. The ends lost 4 bases at V and 2 bases at J; junction bases unmatched: 6. CDR3 DNA sequence: TGTGCCAGCAGTTTACCCGGGACAGGGGGCACCTACGAGCAGTACTTC. Its protein is CASSLPGTGGTYEQYF.

This clonotype has more than one count but fewer than ten. This chain connects TRBV5-1 to TRBJ1-3, with D perhaps TRBD1 (6 bases). CDR1 and CDR2 (germline): SGHRS, YFSETQ. The CDR3 is 14 residues long. V lost 4 bases to trimming and J lost 4 bases, with 12 bases between them. CDR3 bases: TGCGCCAGCAGCAAACAGGGTTACGGAAACACCATATATTTT. Translation gives CASSKQGYGNTIYF.

As to this clonotype: A much larger clone is a single base away; this may be a read error. This chain uses TRBV20-1 with TRBJ1-1; 7 bases map to TRBD1. The CDR3 has 12 amino acids. The junction had 1 base not matched to a gene; V was cut back by 0 bases and J by 6 bases. Germline V lookup: CDR1 DFQATT, CDR2 SNEGSKA (reference sequence). CDR3 nucleotides: TGCAGTGCTAGAGATACAGGGGCTGAAGCTTTCTTT. Amino acid sequence: CSARDTGAEAFF.

This CDR3 is CASSTMDRAISPLHF. CDR3 bases: TGTGCCAGTAGTACGATGGACAGGGCGATTTCACCCCTCCACTTT. The rearrangement joins TRBV7-9 to TRBJ1-6, with 8 bases that match TRBD1. The CDR3 runs to 15 residues. From germline, CDR1 is SEHNR and CDR2 FQNEAQ (reference sequence). V lost 9 bases to trimming and J lost 9 bases; unmatched junction nucleotides: 13.

J is TRBJ2-2 and V is TRBV12-3 or TRBV12-4; 9 bases align to TRBD1. The CDR3 has 15 amino acids. V was pared by 9 bases and J by 6 bases, with 11 bases of the junction left unmatched. CDR3: CASASGTGRAGELFF. In DNA, the CDR3 is TGTGCCAGTGCTTCCGGGACAGGGCGGGCCGGGGAGCTGTTTTTT.

This clonotype occurred a few times. The chain has TRBV9 and TRBJ1-2; TRBD1 is a possible D gene (5 bases). CDR1 is SGDLS and CDR2 is YYNGEE in the germline V gene. V was trimmed by 0 bases and J by 3 bases, leaving 18 bases between them. The CDR3 loop spans 17 amino acids. CDR3 region: CASSVASGPGSDYGYTF. The CDR3 DNA is TGTGCCAGCAGCGTAGCTTCGGGGCCAGGTTCGGACTATGGCTACACCTTC.

CDR3 residues: CSFRLARWETQYF. The CDR3 DNA reads TGCAGTTTCCGACTAGCCCGGTGGGAGACCCAGTACTTC. This chain joins TRBV20-1 and TRBJ2-5; 7 bases align to TRBD2. Germline V gives CDR1 DFQATT, CDR2 SNEGSKA (reference sequence). The CDR3 consists of 13 residues. The V gene end was trimmed by 8 bases and the J gene end by 5 bases; junction bases not matched to a gene: 11.

Turning to this clonotype: This could be a read error, since a much larger clone is one nucleotide away. The chain combines TRBV10-2 with TRBJ1-1; D is perhaps TRBD1 (5 bases). CDR1 and CDR2 from the germline V gene are WSHSY and SAAADI. The CDR3 is 14 amino acids. V lost 6 bases and J lost 6, with 17 bases in between. The CDR3 spells CASRGTDSGAEAFF. CDR3 DNA: TGCGCCAGCAGGGGGACGGACTCTGGGGCTGAAGCTTTCTTT.

The chain couples TRBV6-1 to TRBJ2-7, with D possibly matching TRBD1 (6 bases). V shed 6 bases and J shed 4 bases, with 10 bases lying between them. Germline-derived CDR1 and CDR2 are MNHNS and SASEGT. This CDR3 spans 12 amino acids. The DNA of the CDR3 is TGTGCCAGCAGAGTGGGGGCTTACGAGCAGTACTTC. It specifies CASRVGAYEQYF.

This clonotype showed up just a few times. In DNA form, the CDR3 reads TGCAGTGCTAGTGAGGTTAGCTGGTACGAGCAGTACTTC. Protein product: CSASEVSWYEQYF. V is TRBV20-1 and J is TRBJ2-7, with D hard to call. The ends were cut back, 3 bases at V and 4 bases at J, with 13 bases in the middle. This CDR3 is 13 amino acids long. Germline values: CDR1 DFQATT, CDR2 SNEGSKA (reference sequence).

This clonotype has a handful of counts. The chain has TRBV5-5 and TRBJ1-5; D is perhaps TRBD1 (6 bases). The CDR3 spans 15 residues. Germline V gene sequence: CDR1 SGHKS, CDR2 YYEKEE (reference sequence). V was clipped by 4 bases and J by 0 bases, with 11 bases between them. CDR3 coding DNA: TGTGCCAGCAGCCCCAGGACAGATAGCAATCAGCCCCAGCATTTT. Residues: CASSPRTDSNQPQHF.

This chain joins TRBV7-9 and TRBJ2-5; weak D call: TRBD2 (6 bases). Germline CDR1 is SEHNR and CDR2 is FQNEAQ (reference sequence). The CDR3 contains 14 residues. Trimming shortened V by 8 bases and J by 2 bases, and 15 bases separated the two germline ends. The CDR3 reads CASGYRGIQETQYF. The CDR3 region has the DNA TGTGCCAGCGGATACCGGGGGATACAAGAGACCCAGTACTTC.

The chain uses TRBV10-3 and TRBJ2-5; 8 bases are a match to TRBD2. The V gene's germline CDR1 is ENHRY and CDR2 SYGVKD. The CDR3 totals 15 residues. V lost 6 bases, J lost 5 bases, and 11 bases stayed unmatched. The CDR3 DNA reads TGTGCCATCAGATCAGGGGCGGGAGGTGTGGAGACCCAGTACTTC. This gives the protein CAIRSGAGGVETQYF.

This clonotype has at least ten counts. The chain couples TRBV9 to TRBJ1-6; 7 nucleotides align to TRBD1. Trimming at V came to 3 bases and at J to 9 bases, leaving 9 bases not matched to a gene. There are 15 residues in the CDR3. Germline CDR1 SGDLS, CDR2 YYNGEE. The CDR3 reads CASSDAGTAGSPLHF. The CDR3 DNA reads as TGTGCCAGCAGCGATGCCGGGACAGCTGGTTCACCCCTCCACTTT.

Ten or more counts support this clonotype. The chain joins TRBV7-9 to TRBJ1-1; possibly TRBD1 for D (5 bases). The V and J ends lost 6 bases and 0 bases respectively, with 11 bases between them. This CDR3 region has 14 residues. Germline CDR1 and CDR2: SEHNR and FQNEAQ (reference sequence). CDR3 in DNA: TGTGCCAGCAGTTGGGGGGAGATGAACACTGAAGCTTTCTTT. It codes for CASSWGEMNTEAFF.

This chain links TRBV5-4 with TRBJ1-1; the D gene is possibly TRBD1 (5 bases). Trimming took 9 bases from V and 8 from J, leaving 17 bases between them. The CDR3 has 12 residues. From germline, CDR1 is SGHNT and CDR2 YYREEE (reference sequence). The CDR3 here is CAISRGAGEAFF. The CDR3 region has the DNA TGTGCCATCTCGAGAGGGGCGGGGGAAGCTTTCTTT. Together with reference TRBV5-4 and TRBJ1-1, the CDR3 gives the full variable domain: ETGVTQSPTHLIKTRGQQVTLRCSSQSGHNTVSWYQQALGQGPQFIFQYYREEENGRGNFPPRFSGLQFPNYSSELNVNALELDDSALYLCAISRGAGEAFFGQGTRLTVV.

V and J are TRBV12-3 or TRBV12-4 and TRBJ2-7; D unclear. The CDR3 spans 13 residues. V gave up 3 bases and J gave up 3 bases, with 9 bases separating them. The CDR3 loop is CASSFYPSYEQYF. The CDR3 coding sequence is TGTGCCAGCAGTTTTTACCCGAGCTACGAGCAGTACTTC.

The chain couples TRBV4-3 to TRBJ1-5, with a weak D call TRBD1 (5 bases). Germline CDR1 reads LGHNA; CDR2 reads YSLEER. Trimming took off 0 bases at V and 9 bases at J, with 15 bases between the two ends. This CDR3 has 15 amino acids. The CDR3 region is CASSQDGTGSLPQHF. In DNA form, the CDR3 reads TGCGCCAGCAGCCAAGACGGGACTGGGAGTTTGCCCCAGCATTTT.